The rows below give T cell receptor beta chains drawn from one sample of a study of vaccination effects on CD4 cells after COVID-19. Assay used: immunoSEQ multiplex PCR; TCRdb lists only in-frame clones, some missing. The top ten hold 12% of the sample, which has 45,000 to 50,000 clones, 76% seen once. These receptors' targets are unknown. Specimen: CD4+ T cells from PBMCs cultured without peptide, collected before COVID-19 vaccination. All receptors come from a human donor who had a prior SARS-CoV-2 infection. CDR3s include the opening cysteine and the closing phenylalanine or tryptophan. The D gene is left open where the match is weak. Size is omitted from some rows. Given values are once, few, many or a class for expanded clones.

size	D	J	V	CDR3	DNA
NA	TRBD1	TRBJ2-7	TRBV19	CASSTPGQGTYEQYF	TGTGCCAGTAGTACGCCGGGACAGGGTACCTACGAGCAGTACTTC
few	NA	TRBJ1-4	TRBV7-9	CASSLTRDNEKLFF	TGTGCCAGCAGCTTAACCAGGGATAATGAAAAACTGTTTTTT
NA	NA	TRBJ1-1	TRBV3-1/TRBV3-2	CASSLLEDTEAFF	TGTGCCAGCAGCCTGTTAGAGGACACTGAAGCTTTCTTT
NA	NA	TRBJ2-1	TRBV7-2	CASSAETVRTYYNEQFF	TGTGCCAGCAGCGCAGAGACAGTCAGGACCTATTACAATGAGCAGTTCTTC
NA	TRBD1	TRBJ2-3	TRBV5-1	CASSTTAGTGNGADTQYF	TGCGCCAGCAGCACCACCGCCGGGACAGGGAACGGGGCAGATACGCAGTATTTT
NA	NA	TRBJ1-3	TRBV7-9	CASSLVWANSGNTIYF	TGTGCCAGCAGCTTAGTATGGGCCAACTCTGGAAACACCATATATTTT
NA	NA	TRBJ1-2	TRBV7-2	CASSQERIYGYTF	TGTGCCAGCAGCCAAGAGCGGATCTATGGCTACACCTTC
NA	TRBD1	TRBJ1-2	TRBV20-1	CSASGQGGYTF	TGCAGTGCCTCGGGACAGGGTGGCTACACCTTC
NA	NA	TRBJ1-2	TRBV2	CASSLSQGHSYGYTF	TGTGCCAGCTCCCTATCCCAGGGGCATTCGTATGGCTACACCTTC
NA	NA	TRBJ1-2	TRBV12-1	CASSFPSTKEIYGYTF	TGTGCCAGCAGCTTCCCCTCGACTAAGGAAATTTACGGCTACACCTTC
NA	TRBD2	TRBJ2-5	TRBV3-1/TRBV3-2	CASSQSGLAGYQETQYF	TGTGCCAGCAGCCAATCGGGACTAGCGGGGTACCAAGAGACCCAGTACTTC
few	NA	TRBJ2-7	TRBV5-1	CASRSWTGAAYEQYF	TGCGCCAGCAGATCATGGACGGGGGCCGCCTACGAGCAGTACTTC
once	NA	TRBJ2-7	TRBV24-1	CATSDSLGPKDHEQYF	TGTGCCACCAGTGATTCCCTCGGGCCCAAGGACCACGAGCAGTACTTC
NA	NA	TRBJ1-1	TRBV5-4	CASSLGHVAFF	TGTGCCAGCAGCTTGGGACACGTCGCTTTCTTT
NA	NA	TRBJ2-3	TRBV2	CASSVLGSDTQYF	TGTGCCAGCAGTGTCCTGGGGTCAGATACGCAGTATTTT
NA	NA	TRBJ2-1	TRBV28	CASSGDTYNEQFF	TGTGCCAGCAGCGGGGATACCTACAATGAGCAGTTCTTC
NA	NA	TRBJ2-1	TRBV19	CASRGLLGTSSYNEQFF	TGTGCCAGTAGGGGACTACTAGGGACAAGCTCCTACAATGAGCAGTTCTTC
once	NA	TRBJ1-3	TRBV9	CASESGISGNTIYF	TGTGCCAGCGAAAGCGGTATCTCTGGAAACACCATATATTTT
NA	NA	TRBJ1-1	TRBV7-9	CASSSAGYLEAFF	TGTGCCAGCAGCTCAGCGGGCTATCTCGAAGCTTTCTTT
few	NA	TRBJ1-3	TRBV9	CASSVEAVGNTIYF	TGTGCCAGCAGCGTAGAGGCAGTAGGAAACACCATATATTTT
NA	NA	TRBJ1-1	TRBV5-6	CASSLVDTVTEAFF	TGTGCCAGCAGCTTGGTGGATACGGTCACTGAAGCTTTCTTT
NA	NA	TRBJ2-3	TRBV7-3	CASSLLGTDTQYF	TGTGCCAGCAGCTTACTGGGCACAGATACGCAGTATTTT
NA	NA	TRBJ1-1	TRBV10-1	CASSGPLEAFF	TGCGCCAGCAGCGGGCCGCTGGAGGCTTTCTTT
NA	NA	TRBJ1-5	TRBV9	CASSLDINQPQHF	TGTGCCAGCAGCTTGGACATAAATCAGCCCCAGCATTTT